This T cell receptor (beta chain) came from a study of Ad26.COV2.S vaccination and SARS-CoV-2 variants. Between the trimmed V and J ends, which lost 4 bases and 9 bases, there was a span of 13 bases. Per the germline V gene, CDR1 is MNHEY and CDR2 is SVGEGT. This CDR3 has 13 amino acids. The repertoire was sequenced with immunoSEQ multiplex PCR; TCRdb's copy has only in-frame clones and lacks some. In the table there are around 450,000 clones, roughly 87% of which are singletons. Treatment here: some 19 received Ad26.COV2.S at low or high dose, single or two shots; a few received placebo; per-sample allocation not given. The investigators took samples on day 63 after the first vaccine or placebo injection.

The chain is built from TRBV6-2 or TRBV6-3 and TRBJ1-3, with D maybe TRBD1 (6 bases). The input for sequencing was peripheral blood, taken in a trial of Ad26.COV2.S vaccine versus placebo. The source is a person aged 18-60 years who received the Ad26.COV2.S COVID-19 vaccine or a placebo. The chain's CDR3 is CASSFTQGVTIYF. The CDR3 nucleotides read TGTGCCAGCAGTTTCACACAGGGAGTCACCATATATTTT.